Each of the 6 T cell receptor beta chains below was sequenced from the same sample in a study of CD8+CD57+ T cells in acquired aplastic anemia. By flow cytometry, patients selected for sequencing had shown an expansion of CD8+CD57+ cells. Genomic DNA provided the template from which TCR beta VDJ and CDR3 profiles were obtained. Using its own MiXCR run on the reads, TCRdb lists one record per CDR3 protein. The sample consists of approximately 250,000 distinct CDR3 sequences, about 80% of them appearing once. Sequenced sample: sorted CD4+, CD8+, or CD8+CD57+ T cells (not recorded which) from PBMCs. The receptors were sampled from a human donor with aplastic anemia.

Regarding this clonotype: It is likely a read error, because the conserved phenylalanine at the end of the CDR3 is missing. The rearrangement joins TRBV2 to TRBJ2-3; TRBD2 aligns across 10 bases. Trimming cost V 6 bases and J 10 bases; bases outside gene matches: 10. CDR3 size: 14 residues. CDR1 and CDR2 from the germline V gene are SNHLY and FYNNEI. The CDR3 bases are TGTGCCAGCAGCTTAGCGGGAGGTCCCGAGCCGCAGTATGTT. Translation: CASSLAGGPEPQYV.

Note on this clonotype: At one of its ends the junction is not consistent with the germline gene, which may arise from a read error. This chain connects TRBV2 to TRBJ2-7; the D gene could be TRBD1 or TRBD2 (5 bases each). The J call is uncertain, as TRBJ2-1 better fits the DNA end. The CDR3 length is 16 residues. The germline V gene has CDR1 SNHLY and CDR2 FYNNEI. The CDR3 reads CASRQSSGGYYNEQFF. The CDR3 region has the DNA TGTGCCAGCAGGCAGTCGAGTGGGGGATACTACAACGAGCAGTTCTTC.

This clonotype appeared a single time. At one end, the junction sequence differs from germline, possibly due to a read error. This chain uses TRBV7-2 with TRBJ2-7, with 9 bases lining up with TRBD2. The CDR3 runs 16 residues. The V gene's germline CDR1 is SGHTA and CDR2 FQGNSA. CDR3 bases: TGTGCCAGCAGCCTAGCGGGGAGTCCCGGTCAGTACTATCAGTACTTC. Its protein product is CASSLAGSPGQYYQYF.

This chain uses TRBV29-1 with TRBJ2-1; 10 positions match TRBD2. Germline trimming cut 8 bases from V and 7 bases from J; bases unmatched to any gene: 11. Germline V gene lookup returns CDR1 SQVTM and CDR2 ANQGSEA. The CDR3 is made up of 14 amino acids. CDR3 amino acids: CSSILAGLSNEQFF. The CDR3 DNA follows: TGCAGCAGTATACTAGCGGGACTGTCGAATGAGCAGTTCTTC.

The chain has TRBV5-1 and TRBJ2-1; 7 nucleotides match TRBD2. Losses at the gene ends were 3 bases for V and 8 bases for J; bases not matched to a gene: 14. The CDR3 has 16 amino acids. Germline V gives CDR1 SGHRS, CDR2 YFSETQ. The CDR3 DNA follows: TGCGCCAGCAGCTATCAAAGCAGCGGGACGAGCGATGAGCAGTTCTTC. Amino acids: CASSYQSSGTSDEQFF.

This clonotype was recorded only once. The chain recombines TRBV5-5 with TRBJ1-6, with no clear D. V was cut by 0 bases and J by 0 bases, with 7 bases left in between. CDR1 is SGHKS, CDR2 YYEKEE, per germline (reference sequence). The CDR3 spans 16 residues. The CDR3 DNA is TGTGCCAGCAGCTTGGAGGGCTCCTCCTATAATTCACCCCTCCACTTT. Translated: CASSLEGSSYNSPLHF.